This TCR beta chain comes out of a study of blood T cell repertoires in COVID-19. Whole-study context: Samples taken during acute and convalescent COVID-19 were collected in the United States, Italy and Spain. PBMCs, B-cell-depleted T cells, or T cells provided the cDNA or gDNA that made up the material.

Germline V lookup: CDR1 LGHDT, CDR2 YNNKEL (reference sequence). The CDR3 runs 17 residues. Trimming removed 4 bases from V and 0 bases from J, with 13 bases in between. In the authors' methods: Nucleated cell counts were estimated from reference gene primer amplification. Clones were read by immunoSEQ multiplex PCR, and TCRdb kept only the in-frame ones, dropping some. D and trimming were read from the DNA, whereas the V and J calls and clone size are those reported in that table. The repertoire consists of tens of thousands of clones, with 88% occurring once and the leading ten covering approximately 4.4%.

V and J are TRBV3-1 (or the pseudogene TRBV3-2) and TRBJ2-6; D perhaps matches TRBD2 (6 bases). This TCR derives from a woman older than 75 with acute or convalescent COVID-19. What was sequenced was peripheral blood. This CDR3 reads CASSPGLTPSGANVLTF. Here the CDR3 DNA reads TGTGCCAGCAGCCCGGGACTCACCCCCTCTGGGGCCAACGTCCTGACTTTC.